The rows below give T cell receptor beta chains drawn from one sample of a study of T cell responses to AZD1222 COVID-19 vaccine. The method was immunoSEQ multiplex PCR; TCRdb's version includes in-frame clones alone and lacks a portion of them. The top ten clones hold 2.5% to 3.5% of a sample with some 100,000 clones, 80% to 95% of them seen once. The specimen was peripheral blood, collected 28 days after the second AZD1222 dose. These receptors were obtained from an adult who received the AZD1222 COVID-19 vaccine. The CDR3 runs from the conserved cysteine through the conserved F or W. The D gene is left open where the match is weak. For some rows the clone size is stated as once, few or many, or as a class when expanded; others skip it.

abundance | j_gene | d_gene | v_gene | CDR3aa | CDR3nt
once | TRBJ1-5 | NA | TRBV19 | CASSMAKMQRNQPQHF | TGTGCCAGTAGTATGGCCAAGATGCAACGAAATCAGCCCCAGCATTTT
NA | TRBJ2-3 | NA | TRBV19 | CASKATGEGDTQYF | TGTGCCAGTAAGGCGACAGGGGAGGGGGATACGCAGTATTTT
NA | TRBJ2-7 | TRBD1 | TRBV5-1 | CASSPEGQGAWEQYF | TGCGCCAGCAGCCCGGAAGGACAGGGGGCGTGGGAGCAGTACTTC
NA | TRBJ1-1 | NA | TRBV19 | CASSLGAGTNTEAFF | TGTGCCAGTAGTCTTGGGGCGGGCACGAACACTGAAGCTTTCTTT
NA | TRBJ1-2 | NA | TRBV28 | CASSSSRGGNYGYTF | TGTGCCAGCAGTTCATCCCGGGGGGGTAACTATGGCTACACCTTC
NA | TRBJ1-1 | TRBD1 | TRBV6-5 | CASSTPDRGYTEAFF | TGTGCCAGCAGTACCCCCGACAGGGGATACACTGAAGCTTTCTTT
few | TRBJ1-2 | NA | TRBV2 | CASGPGLGYGYTF | TGTGCCAGCGGTCCGGGGTTGGGCTATGGCTACACCTTC
NA | TRBJ1-6 | TRBD1 | TRBV4-3 | CASSHRGRPLHF | TGCGCCAGCAGCCACAGGGGGCGTCCCCTCCACTTT
NA | TRBJ2-7 | NA | TRBV28 | CASSSRTSGRYEQYF | TGTGCCAGCAGTTCCAGGACCTCCGGTAGGTACGAGCAGTACTTC
NA | TRBJ1-1 | NA | TRBV19 | CASSIQVLRVTEAFF | TGTGCCAGTAGTATACAGGTACTCCGTGTCACTGAAGCTTTCTTT
NA | TRBJ1-5 | NA | TRBV18 | CASSPSSQGNQPQHF | TGTGCCAGCTCACCCTCCTCCCAGGGAAATCAGCCCCAGCATTTT
NA | TRBJ2-2 | TRBD1 | TRBV18 | CASSPERTGANTGELFF | TGTGCCAGCTCACCAGAAAGGACAGGGGCGAACACCGGGGAGCTGTTTTTT
few | TRBJ2-1 | NA | TRBV7-9 | CASSFTRDEQFF | TGTGCCAGCAGCTTTACCCGGGACGAGCAGTTCTTC
NA | TRBJ1-4 | NA | TRBV18 | CASSPDREPEKLFF | TGTGCCAGCTCACCTGATCGGGAACCTGAAAAACTGTTTTTT
once | TRBJ1-5 | TRBD1 | TRBV18 | CASSGTGGNQPQHF | TGTGCCAGCTCAGGGACAGGGGGCAATCAGCCCCAGCATTTT
NA | TRBJ1-1 | NA | TRBV18 | CASSPRQRRSSTMNTEAFF | TGTGCCAGCTCACCCAGACAGCGGAGATCCTCTACCATGAACACTGAAGCTTTCTTT
NA | TRBJ1-3 | NA | TRBV5-4 | CASSLDQGTGNTIYF | TGTGCCAGCAGCTTGGACCAGGGAACTGGAAACACCATATATTTT
once | TRBJ1-1 | TRBD1 | TRBV28 | CASSRGAPGTGFSHNTEAFF | TGTGCCAGCAGTCGGGGGGCTCCCGGGACAGGGTTTTCCCACAACACTGAAGCTTTCTTT
NA | TRBJ1-1 | TRBD1 | TRBV10-2 | CASSVPGQSTNTEAFF | TGCGCCAGCAGTGTCCCGGGACAGTCAACGAACACTGAAGCTTTCTTT
NA | TRBJ2-3 | TRBD1 | TRBV6-6 | CASSGPGDRRIDTQYF | TGTGCCAGCAGTGGACCTGGGGACAGGCGGATAGATACGCAGTATTTT
NA | TRBJ1-5 | TRBD1 | TRBV19 | CASSQRQGRDNQPQHF | TGTGCCAGTAGTCAGAGACAGGGGAGGGACAATCAGCCCCAGCATTTT
NA | TRBJ1-3 | TRBD1 | TRBV5-1 | CASSSVGQSSSGNTIYF | TGCGCCAGCAGCTCGGTGGGACAGTCTTCTTCGGGAAACACCATATATTTT
NA | TRBJ1-2 | NA | TRBV7-9 | CASSPDETNYGYTF | TGTGCCAGCAGCCCAGACGAGACTAACTATGGCTACACCTTC